The TCR beta chain under discussion was sequenced for a study of T cell responses to AZD1222 COVID-19 vaccine (dated by TCRdb to 2020 to 2023). With regard to the full study: AZD1222 recipients given second doses at about 4 weeks or at about 12 weeks were pooled, since spike-specific TCR depth and breadth were not found to differ between the two schedules. TCR sequencing was performed for about 240 trial participants, of whom about 200 were given two doses of AZD1222 and some 26 were given two doses of MenACWY control vaccine. Trial participants were enrolled by age into 18-55, 56-69 and 70-plus year subgroups, with about 150, 28 and 57 TCR-sequenced participants respectively.

The CDR3 regions of human TCRbeta chains were analyzed by immunosequencing. The study's own analysis went as follows. Repertoire TCRs were checked for matches against a reference library of SARS-CoV-2-specific TCRs that had been generated using the MIRA antigen-specificity platform. Breadth was defined as the fraction of unique TCRs that were SARS-CoV-2-associated, and depth was defined as the fraction of total T cells that were SARS-CoV-2-associated. Using the MIRA data, each spike-specific TCR was mapped to the spike region that the TCR reacts to and placed in a CD4 or CD8 class. Log10-transformed breadth and depth values were compared by one-way ANOVA with Sidak's multiple comparisons tests. In its TCRdb copy, this immuneACCESS table keeps in-frame sequences only and misses some clones. Where compared with another copy, unresolved V genes explain less than half of these, and the others have no known cause. For V, J and clone size, that table is used; D and trimming come from the DNA. This sample has 96,000 or so clones in its table, and around 89% of those were observed once. Of the sample, roughly 1.7% is held by the ten largest clones.

The sample's time point, from its label and the paper: baseline before first vaccination. The vaccinee samples were drawn from two UK trials, COV001 and COV002, one of which was a single-blind randomized controlled phase 2/3 trial testing AZD1222 (ChAdOx1 nCoV-19) in healthy adults. For TCRbeta chain sequencing, PBMC samples from trial participants were taken at day 0 and at day 28 after the second dose. Turning to this clone: Which antigen it targets is not known. Base quality data are lacking; no much larger clone is found one base away.

The junction shows trimming of 8 bases on V and 0 bases on J, plus 12 bases between the germline ends. The CDR3, cysteine through phenylalanine, is 14 amino acids long. Only the CDR3 region is kept as DNA, spanning 42 bases read in frame from base 1. For CDR1 and CDR2, the germline V gene lists SGDLS and YYNGEE. Overall study results and their limits: Reportedly, close to half of the unique spike-specific TCRs recognized epitopes lying outside the regions that are mutated in the B.1.351 and B.1.1.7 variants. Participants were mostly white British, with more females than males. The authors suggested clonal diversity may have been underestimated. The whole spike protein was spanned by vaccine-associated CD4 TCRs, and dominant responses were seen in regions 160-218 and 743-854. In the small 56-69-year group, the increase in depth fell short of significance, most likely because of low power. Only five to seven AZD1222 recipients were SARS-CoV-2 seropositive at baseline, limiting conclusions about previously exposed vaccinees. After two AZD1222 doses, spike-specific TCR breadth and depth were significantly higher than at day 0 and than in MenACWY recipients. Because no samples from the day 14 peak response were available, repertoires could be characterized only after the peak T cell response.

This chain joins TRBV9 to TRBJ2-1, with no D gene named confidently. Sequencing used peripheral blood, obtained on day 0 of AZD1222 vaccination. The sequence was obtained from an adult in good health. CDR3 protein: CASRRLSSYNEQFF. The nucleotide sequence is given as TGTGCCAGTAGACGGCTGAGCTCCTACAATGAGCAGTTCTTC.